This T cell receptor beta chain was captured by sequencing in a study of a mutant IDH1 vaccine in newly diagnosed glioma. At the level of the study: Antecedent treatment encompassed radiotherapy, temozolomide, or their combination; the majority received both.

The time point is: baseline, week 1 (first vaccination visit). Treatment here: pre-vaccination baseline after standard-of-care therapy. Each tumor in the donors was a new WHO grade 3 or 4 astrocytoma, IDH1-mutant and ATRX-lost. Per the germline V gene, CDR1 is SGHRS and CDR2 is YFSETQ. CDR3 length: 14 residues. V lost 2 bases to trimming and J lost 7 bases, with 10 bases between them. The protocol was immunoSEQ multiplex PCR, while the TCRdb copy is restricted to in-frame clones and leaves out a portion. Of some 100,000 clones in the sample, roughly 85% were seen once. The source is a woman between 50 and 59 years old with glioma. V and J are TRBV5-1 and TRBJ1-6; tentative D call: TRBD1 (6 bases). The material was PBMCs, obtained from a glioma patient treated with radiotherapy, temozolomide or both. The CDR3 loop reads CASSLEQGNSPLHF. CDR3 coding DNA: TGCGCCAGCAGCTTAGAGCAGGGGAATTCACCCCTCCACTTT.